The rows below give T cell receptor beta chains drawn from one sample of a study of cytomegalovirus exposure and HLA in healthy donors. Here immunoSEQ multiplex PCR was the method, and the copy in TCRdb shows in-frame clones only, minus some. This sample has approximately 170,000 clones, with roughly four fifths found just once. What was sequenced was PBMCs. These TCRs come from a woman aged 25 to 45 in good health and CMV-seropositive. CDR3s include the opening cysteine and the closing phenylalanine or tryptophan. A D gene is named only where the DNA matches it firmly. Clone size is not always given. Where it is, it says once, few, many or a class for expanded clones.

v_gene	abundance	j_gene	d_gene	CDR3aa	CDR3nt
TRBV19	once	TRBJ1-1	NA	CASSYMNTEAFF	TGTGCCAGTAGCTATATGAACACTGAAGCTTTCTTT
TRBV6-5	NA	TRBJ2-7	TRBD1	CASTKTPDRGHEQYF	TGTGCCAGCACCAAGACCCCGGACAGGGGCCACGAGCAGTACTTC
TRBV6-1	NA	TRBJ1-4	NA	CASSEVRGGRHLKLFF	TGTGCCAGCAGTGAAGTACGGGGCGGGAGGCACCTCAAACTGTTTTTT
TRBV6-1	NA	TRBJ1-2	NA	CAIQRGLDGYTF	TGTGCCATCCAGCGGGGCCTTGACGGCTACACCTTC
TRBV15	NA	TRBJ2-1	NA	CATSREPGSSYNEQFF	TGTGCCACCAGCAGAGAGCCGGGGAGCTCCTACAATGAGCAGTTCTTC
TRBV5-1	NA	TRBJ1-1	TRBD1	CASSLRQGEAFF	TGCGCCAGCAGCTTGCGACAGGGTGAAGCTTTCTTT
TRBV10-3	NA	TRBJ1-1	NA	CATKGGENTEAFF	TGTGCCACCAAGGGGGGGGAGAACACTGAAGCTTTCTTT
TRBV28	few	TRBJ1-5	NA	CASSSTLNQPQHF	TGTGCCAGCAGTTCAACATTAAATCAGCCCCAGCATTTT
TRBV18	few	TRBJ2-3	TRBD1	CASSQPEGQGPDTQYF	TGTGCCAGCTCACAGCCGGAGGGACAGGGCCCAGATACGCAGTATTTT
TRBV7-9	NA	TRBJ1-1	NA	CASSLGGKKDTEAFF	TGTGCCAGCAGCTTAGGCGGGAAGAAGGACACTGAAGCTTTCTTT
TRBV7-2	NA	TRBJ2-1	TRBD1	CASSTWTGGQPNEQFF	TGTGCCAGCAGCACCTGGACAGGGGGGCAACCAAATGAGCAGTTCTTC
TRBV6-1	once	TRBJ1-1	TRBD1	CASSAGRTGEAFF	TGTGCCAGCAGTGCTGGGCGGACAGGGGAAGCTTTCTTT
TRBV7-9	NA	TRBJ2-3	NA	CASSFTSSTDTQYF	TGTGCCAGCAGCTTTACTAGCAGCACAGATACGCAGTATTTT
TRBV1	NA	TRBJ2-7	NA	CTSSPILTGTSGRVSYEQYF	TGCACCAGCAGCCCTATTTTAACCGGGACTAGCGGGAGAGTCTCCTACGAGCAGTACTTC
TRBV5-1	few	TRBJ2-1	TRBD2	CASSLSGRAYEQFF	TGCGCCAGCAGCTTGAGCGGGAGGGCCTATGAGCAGTTCTTC
TRBV5-1	NA	TRBJ1-2	NA	CASSSAGSGYTF	TGCGCCAGCAGCTCGGCGGGGTCTGGCTACACCTTC
TRBV21-1	NA	TRBJ2-3	NA	CASSRTPRGCTDTQYF	TGTGCCAGCAGCAGAACCCCACGCGGATGCACAGATACGCAGTATTTT
TRBV27	NA	TRBJ2-4	NA	CASSLRSGLAKNIQCF	TGTGCCAGCAGTTTACGGTCCGGGTTAGCCAAAAACATTCAGTGCTTC
TRBV4-1	NA	TRBJ2-3	NA	CASSVPATRSSTDTQYF	TGCGCCAGCAGTGTTCCTGCCACTCGGAGTAGCACAGATACGCAGTATTTT
TRBV4-2	NA	TRBJ2-1	TRBD2	CASSQSVSGSFGEQFF	TGTGCCAGCAGCCAATCAGTTAGCGGGAGCTTCGGAGAGCAGTTCTTC
TRBV19	NA	TRBJ2-7	TRBD2	CASSITSGATYEQYF	TGTGCCAGTAGTATTACTAGCGGCGCAACCTACGAGCAGTACTTC
TRBV27	few	TRBJ1-2	NA	CASSPWGGVTSNYGYTF	TGTGCCAGCAGTCCCTGGGGGGGGGTAACTTCCAACTATGGCTACACCTTC
TRBV28	NA	TRBJ1-1	TRBD1	CASRIRTGPFTEAFF	TGTGCCAGCAGGATCAGGACAGGGCCTTTTACTGAAGCTTTCTTT
TRBV28	NA	TRBJ1-1	TRBD1	CASSPGQVTEAFF	TGTGCCAGCAGCCCCGGACAGGTCACTGAAGCTTTCTTT
TRBV10-2	few	TRBJ1-5	TRBD1	CASSIVLGGYQHF	TGCGCCAGCAGTATCGTCTTAGGGGGCTACCAGCATTTT
TRBV28	NA	TRBJ1-2	TRBD1	CASSRGQAFGYTF	TGTGCCAGCAGTCGCGGACAGGCTTTCGGCTACACCTTC
TRBV5-4	NA	TRBJ2-1	NA	CASSSWQDNEQFF	TGTGCCAGCAGCTCCTGGCAAGACAATGAGCAGTTCTTC
TRBV10-3	NA	TRBJ2-1	TRBD2	CAISESGLAGEQFF	TGTGCCATCAGTGAGTCTGGACTAGCGGGTGAGCAGTTCTTC